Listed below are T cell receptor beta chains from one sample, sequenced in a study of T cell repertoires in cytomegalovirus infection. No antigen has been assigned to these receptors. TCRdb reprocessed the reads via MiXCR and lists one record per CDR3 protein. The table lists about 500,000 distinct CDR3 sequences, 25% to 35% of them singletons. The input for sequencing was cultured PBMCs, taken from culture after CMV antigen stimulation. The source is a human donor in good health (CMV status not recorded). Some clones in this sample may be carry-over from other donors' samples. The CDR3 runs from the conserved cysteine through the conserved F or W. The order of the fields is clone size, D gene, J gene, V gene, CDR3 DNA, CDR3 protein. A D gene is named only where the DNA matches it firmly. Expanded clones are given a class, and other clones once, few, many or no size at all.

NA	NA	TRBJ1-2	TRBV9	TGTGCCAGCAGCCAAGGGGAGCGGGGAACTAACTATGGCTACACCTTC	CASSQGERGTNYGYTF
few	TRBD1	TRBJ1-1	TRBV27	TGTGCCAGCAGTTTAAAGGGGGCCACTGAAGCTTTCTTT	CASSLKGATEAFF
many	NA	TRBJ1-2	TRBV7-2	TGTGCCAGCAGCTTAGCCGGAGGGTTTAGCTATGGCTACACCTTC	CASSLAGGFSYGYTF
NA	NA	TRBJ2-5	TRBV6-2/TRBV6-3	TGTGCCAGCAGTTACCAACCCCAAGAGACCCAGTACTTC	CASSYQPQETQYF
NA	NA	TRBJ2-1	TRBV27	TGTGCCAGCAGTTCCGACCTCGGGGGGCTCCCCTACAATGAGCAGTTCTTC	CASSSDLGGLPYNEQFF
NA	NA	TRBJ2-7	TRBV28	TGTGCCAGCAGTTTACCCCTGCAGGGCAGGGGCTACGAGCAGTACTTC	CASSLPLQGRGYEQYF
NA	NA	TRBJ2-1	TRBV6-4	TGTGCCAGCAGTGAATATTACGAAGGCTTTTATGAGCAGTTCTTC	CASSEYYEGFYEQFF
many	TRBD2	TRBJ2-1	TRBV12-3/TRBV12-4	TGTGCCAGCAGCCCCGGGACTAGGACCTTCCATGAGCAGTTCTTC	CASSPGTRTFHEQFF
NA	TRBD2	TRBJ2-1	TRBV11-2	TGTGCCAGCAGCTTAGTGGGCGGGAGGTTCTACAATGAGCAGTTCTTC	CASSLVGGRFYNEQFF
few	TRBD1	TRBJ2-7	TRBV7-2	TGTGCCAGCAGCCCCCGGGACAGGGGTTTCTACGAGCAGTACTTC	CASSPRDRGFYEQYF
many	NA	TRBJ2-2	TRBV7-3	TGTGCCAGCAGCTTAAGTCGCGAGGTAGCCGGTCACGGGGAGCTGTTTTTT	CASSLSREVAGHGELFF
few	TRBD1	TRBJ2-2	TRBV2	TGTGCCAGCAGTGGGCTGGGACAGGGGGGGCTGTTTTTT	CASSGLGQGGLFF
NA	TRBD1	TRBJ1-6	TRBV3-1	TGTGCCAGCAGCGTGACAGGGTGGAATTCACCCCTCCACTTT	CASSVTGWNSPLHF
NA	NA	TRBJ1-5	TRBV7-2	TGTGCCAGCAGCTTAGTCGACTCCAATCAGCCCCAGCATTTT	CASSLVDSNQPQHF
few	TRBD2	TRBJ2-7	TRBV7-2	TGTGCCAGCAGCTTACTAGCGGGCGGGTACGAGCAGTACTTC	CASSLLAGGYEQYF
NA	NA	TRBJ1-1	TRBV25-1	TGTGCCAGCAGTGACCTCTTGGGTGAAGCTTTCTTT	CASSDLLGEAFF
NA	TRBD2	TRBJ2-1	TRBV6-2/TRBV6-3	TGTGCCAGCAGTCAAGAAGGACTAGCGTACGATGAGCAGTTCTTC	CASSQEGLAYDEQFF
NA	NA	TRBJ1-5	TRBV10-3	TGTGCCATCAGGGATGACGGAAACAATCAGCCCCAGCATTTT	CAIRDDGNNQPQHF
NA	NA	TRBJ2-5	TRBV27	TGTGCCAGCAGTTCTCATGAGGGAGCCCCGTACTTC	CASSSHEGAPYF
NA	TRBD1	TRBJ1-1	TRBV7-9	TGTGCCAGCAGCTTAGGACCAGGGGGCCCCGAAGCTTTCTTT	CASSLGPGGPEAFF
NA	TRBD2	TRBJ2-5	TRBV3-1	TGTGCCAGCAGCCAAGGACTAGCGGGAGGCGGTCAAGAGACCCAGTACTTC	CASSQGLAGGGQETQYF
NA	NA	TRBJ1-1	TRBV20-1	TGCAGTGCCTCCCCAGGCAGCCTGAACACTGAATCTTTCTTT	CSASPGSLNTESFF
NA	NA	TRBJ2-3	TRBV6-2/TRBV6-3	TGTGCCAGATTGGGAGGCACAGATACGCAGTATTTT	CARLGGTDTQYF
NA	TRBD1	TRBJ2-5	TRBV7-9	TGTGCCAGCAGCTCACAGGACAGGGGGCAAGAGACCCAGTACTTC	CASSSQDRGQETQYF
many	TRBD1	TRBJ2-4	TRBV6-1	TGTGCCAGCAGGGAGAGGGGACAGTTGGGAGCGGTTCAGTACTTC	CASRERGQLGAVQYF
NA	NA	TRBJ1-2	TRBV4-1	TGCGCCAGCAGCCCCCAGACCATGATGGGCTATGGCTACACCTTC	CASSPQTMMGYGYTF
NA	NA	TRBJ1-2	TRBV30	TGTGCCTGGAGGGGTTTCTATGGCTACACCTTC	CAWRGFYGYTF
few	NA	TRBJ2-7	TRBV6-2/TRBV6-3	TGTGCCAGCAGTTCCCCCTACTACGAGCAGTACTTC	CASSSPYYEQYF
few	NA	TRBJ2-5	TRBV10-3	TGTGCCATCAGTGCAAAGGAGGGAGGCATGAAGACCCAGTACTTC	CAISAKEGGMKTQYF
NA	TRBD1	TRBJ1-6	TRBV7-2	TGTGCCAGCAGCCCGGACAGGGCTTTCGGTTCACCCCTCCACTTT	CASSPDRAFGSPLHF
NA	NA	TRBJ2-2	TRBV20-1	TGCAGTGCTAGAGATGTCGGGGAGCTGTTTTTT	CSARDVGELFF
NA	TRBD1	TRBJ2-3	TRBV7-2	TGTGCCAGCAGCATACGACAGGGTGGCGAAAATACGCAGTATTTT	CASSIRQGGENTQYF
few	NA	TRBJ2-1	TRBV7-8	TGTGCCAGCAGCTTAGTAGAAGGAAATCACAATGAGCAGTTCTTC	CASSLVEGNHNEQFF
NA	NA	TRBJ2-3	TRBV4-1	TGCGCCAGCAGCCAAGTCGGGGTTGGGGCCACAGATACGCAGTATTTT	CASSQVGVGATDTQYF
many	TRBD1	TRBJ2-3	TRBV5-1	TGCGCCAGCAGAACGGGACAGGGGACAGATACGCAGTATTTT	CASRTGQGTDTQYF
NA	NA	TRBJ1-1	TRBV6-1	TGTGCCAGCAGTTCCCCGCCCCGGGGCCCTGAAGCTTTCTTT	CASSSPPRGPEAFF
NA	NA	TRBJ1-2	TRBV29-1	TGCAGCGTATCCCTCATCGGGGGAATTGACTATGGCTACACCTTC	CSVSLIGGIDYGYTF
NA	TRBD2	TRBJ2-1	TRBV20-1	TGCAGTGCTAGAGATGAAGCGGGAGGGATCCATGAGCAGTTCTTC	CSARDEAGGIHEQFF
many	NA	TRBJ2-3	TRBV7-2	TGTGCCAGCAGCTTAGGTAGCATCTTTAGCACAGATACGCAGTATTTT	CASSLGSIFSTDTQYF
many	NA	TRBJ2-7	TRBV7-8	TGTGCCAGCAGCCGGAGCGGGCCTTCCTACGAGCAGTACTTC	CASSRSGPSYEQYF
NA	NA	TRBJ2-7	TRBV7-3	TGTGCCAGCAGCTTAAATGCGGGTCCCTCCTACGAGCAGTACTTC	CASSLNAGPSYEQYF
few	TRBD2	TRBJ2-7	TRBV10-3	TGTGCCATCAGGCGAAATACGGGACTAGCGGGAGTTAGTGGGTCCTACGAGCAGTACTTC	CAIRRNTGLAGVSGSYEQYF
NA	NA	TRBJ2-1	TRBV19	TGTGCCAGTAGACTACCTCAGGGTCCGAATGAGCAGTTCTTC	CASRLPQGPNEQFF
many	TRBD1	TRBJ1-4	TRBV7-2	TGTGCCAGCAGACGACAGGGGGCGGTTGAAAAACTGTTTTTT	CASRRQGAVEKLFF
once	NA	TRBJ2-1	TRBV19	TGTGCCAGTAGACACACGGATTACAATGAGCAGTTCTTC	CASRHTDYNEQFF
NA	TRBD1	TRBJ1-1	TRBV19	TGTGCCAGTAGTGTAGCTAACAGGGGACAAAGGAACACTGAAGCTTTCTTT	CASSVANRGQRNTEAFF
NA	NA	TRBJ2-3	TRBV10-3	TGTGCCATCAGTGAGTCGACGGATACGCAGTATTTT	CAISESTDTQYF
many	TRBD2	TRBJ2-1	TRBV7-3	TGTGCCAGCAGCTTCGGACTAGCGGGGAGGGAGCAGTTCTTC	CASSFGLAGREQFF
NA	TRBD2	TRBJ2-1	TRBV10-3	TGTGCCATCAGTGGGACTAGCGGGTCTAATGAGCAGTTCTTC	CAISGTSGSNEQFF
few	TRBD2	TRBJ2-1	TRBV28	TGTGCCCCGGTGGGCGGGAGTGGTAATGAGCAGTTCTTC	CAPVGGSGNEQFF
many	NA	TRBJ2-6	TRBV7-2	TGTGCCAGCAGCCCAGGGGGGGAGTGGGGTGGGGCCAACGTCCTGACTTTC	CASSPGGEWGGANVLTF
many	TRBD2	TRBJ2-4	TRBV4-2	TGTGCCAGCAGCCAAGATATTAATGTAGATCGGCGGGAGGAGGTAAACATTCAGTACTTC	CASSQDINVDRREEVNIQYF
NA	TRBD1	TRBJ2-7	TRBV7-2	TGTGCCAGCAGCTTAGCGTGGGACAGGGTAACATGGCAGTACTTC	CASSLAWDRVTWQYF
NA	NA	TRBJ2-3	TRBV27	TGTGCCAGCAGTCTCTACCCCCCCCCTTCCTCTGATACGCAGTATTTT	CASSLYPPPSSDTQYF